The clone carrying this T cell receptor beta chain was found a few times. The target antigen is unknown. The entry originates in a study of early T cells in non-severe SARS-CoV-2 infection. Turning to the study itself: Bulk RNA taken from unsorted whole blood was sequenced, leaving chains unpaired.

Researchers tagged individual cDNA molecules with unique molecular identifiers. TCRdb re-analysed the 5' RACE reads in MiXCR, keeping a single row per CDR3 protein. The repertoire holds more than 85,000 distinct CDR3 sequences, with 16% as singletons. Study findings and constraints: Lookups in VDJdb leaned toward anti-spike CD8 responses and missed private and CD4 specificities.

This receptor was identified in an adult who was a healthcare worker with PCR-confirmed SARS-CoV-2 infection or an uninfected control (not recorded which). The sample consisted of whole blood.

CDR3 residues: CASSSRPYSNQPQHF. In DNA, the CDR3 is TGTGCCAGCAGTTCTCGGCCGTATAGCAATCAGCCCCAGCATTTT. V and J are TRBV28 and TRBJ1-5; D gene ambiguous. Germline V gives CDR1 MDHEN, CDR2 SYDVKM. The CDR3 is 15 amino acids. Between the trimmed V and J ends, which lost 4 bases and 0 bases, there was a span of 10 bases. Supplemented by reference TRBV28 and TRBJ1-5, the full variable domain reads DVKVTQSSRYLVKRTGEKVFLECVQDMDHENMFWYRQDPGLGLRLIYFSYDVKMKEKGDIPEGYSVSREKKERFSLILESASTNQTSMYLCASSSRPYSNQPQHFGDGTRLSIL.